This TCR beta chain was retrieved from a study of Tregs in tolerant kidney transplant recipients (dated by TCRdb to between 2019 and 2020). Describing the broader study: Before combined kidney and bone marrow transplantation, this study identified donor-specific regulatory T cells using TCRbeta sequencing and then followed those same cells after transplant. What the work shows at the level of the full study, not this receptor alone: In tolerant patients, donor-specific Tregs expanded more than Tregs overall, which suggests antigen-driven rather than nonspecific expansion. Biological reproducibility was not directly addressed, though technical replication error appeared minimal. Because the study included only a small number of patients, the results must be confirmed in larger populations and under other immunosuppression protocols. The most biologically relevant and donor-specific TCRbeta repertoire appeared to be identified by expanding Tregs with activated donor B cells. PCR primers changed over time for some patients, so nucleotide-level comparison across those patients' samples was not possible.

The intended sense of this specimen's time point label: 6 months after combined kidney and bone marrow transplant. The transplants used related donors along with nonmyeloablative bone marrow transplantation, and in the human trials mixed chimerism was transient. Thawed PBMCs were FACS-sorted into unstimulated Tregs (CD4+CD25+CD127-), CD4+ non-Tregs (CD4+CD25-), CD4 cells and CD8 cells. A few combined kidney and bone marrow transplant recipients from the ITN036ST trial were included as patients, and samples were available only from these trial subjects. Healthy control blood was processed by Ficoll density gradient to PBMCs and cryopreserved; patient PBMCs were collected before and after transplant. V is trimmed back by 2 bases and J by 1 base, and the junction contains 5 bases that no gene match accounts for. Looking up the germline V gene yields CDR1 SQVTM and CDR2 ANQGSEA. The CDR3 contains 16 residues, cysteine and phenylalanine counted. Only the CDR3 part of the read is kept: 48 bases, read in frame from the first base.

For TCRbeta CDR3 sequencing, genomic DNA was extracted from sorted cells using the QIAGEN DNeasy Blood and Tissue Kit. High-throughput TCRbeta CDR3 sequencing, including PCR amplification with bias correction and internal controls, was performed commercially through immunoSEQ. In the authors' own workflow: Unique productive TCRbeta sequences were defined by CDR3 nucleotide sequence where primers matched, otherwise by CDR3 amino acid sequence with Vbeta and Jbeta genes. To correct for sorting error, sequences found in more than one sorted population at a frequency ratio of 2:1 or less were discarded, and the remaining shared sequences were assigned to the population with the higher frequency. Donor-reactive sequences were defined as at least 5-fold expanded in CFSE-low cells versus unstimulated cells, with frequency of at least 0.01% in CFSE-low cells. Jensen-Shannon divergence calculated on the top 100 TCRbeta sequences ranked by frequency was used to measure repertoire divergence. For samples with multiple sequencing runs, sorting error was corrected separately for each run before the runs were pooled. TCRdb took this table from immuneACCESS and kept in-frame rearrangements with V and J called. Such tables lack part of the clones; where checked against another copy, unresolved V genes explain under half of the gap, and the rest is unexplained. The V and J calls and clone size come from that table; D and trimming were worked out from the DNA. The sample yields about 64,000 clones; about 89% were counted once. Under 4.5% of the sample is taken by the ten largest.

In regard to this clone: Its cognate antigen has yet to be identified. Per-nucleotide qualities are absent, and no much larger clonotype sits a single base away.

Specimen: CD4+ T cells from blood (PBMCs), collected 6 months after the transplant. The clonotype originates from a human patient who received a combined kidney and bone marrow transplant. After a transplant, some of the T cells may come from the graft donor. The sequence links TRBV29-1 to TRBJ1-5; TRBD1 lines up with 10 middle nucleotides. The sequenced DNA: TGCAGCGTTGAATGGACAGGGGGGATGAGCAATCAGCCCCAGCATTTT. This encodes CSVEWTGGMSNQPQHF.